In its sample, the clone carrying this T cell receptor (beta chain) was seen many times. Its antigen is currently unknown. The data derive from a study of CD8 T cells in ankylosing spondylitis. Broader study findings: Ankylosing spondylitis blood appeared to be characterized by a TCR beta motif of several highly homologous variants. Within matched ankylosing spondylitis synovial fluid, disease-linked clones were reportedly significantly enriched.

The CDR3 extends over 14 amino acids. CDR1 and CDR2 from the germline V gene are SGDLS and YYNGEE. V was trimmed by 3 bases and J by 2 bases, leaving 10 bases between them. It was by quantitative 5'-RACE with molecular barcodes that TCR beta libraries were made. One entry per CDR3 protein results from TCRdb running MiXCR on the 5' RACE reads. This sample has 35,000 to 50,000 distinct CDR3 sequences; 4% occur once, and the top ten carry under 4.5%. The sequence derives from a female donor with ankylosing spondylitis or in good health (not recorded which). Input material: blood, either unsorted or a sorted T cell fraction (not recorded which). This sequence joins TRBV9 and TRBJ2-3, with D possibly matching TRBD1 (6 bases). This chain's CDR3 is CASSEQGTTDTQYF. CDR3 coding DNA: TGTGCCAGCAGCGAACAGGGCACCACAGATACGCAGTATTTT.